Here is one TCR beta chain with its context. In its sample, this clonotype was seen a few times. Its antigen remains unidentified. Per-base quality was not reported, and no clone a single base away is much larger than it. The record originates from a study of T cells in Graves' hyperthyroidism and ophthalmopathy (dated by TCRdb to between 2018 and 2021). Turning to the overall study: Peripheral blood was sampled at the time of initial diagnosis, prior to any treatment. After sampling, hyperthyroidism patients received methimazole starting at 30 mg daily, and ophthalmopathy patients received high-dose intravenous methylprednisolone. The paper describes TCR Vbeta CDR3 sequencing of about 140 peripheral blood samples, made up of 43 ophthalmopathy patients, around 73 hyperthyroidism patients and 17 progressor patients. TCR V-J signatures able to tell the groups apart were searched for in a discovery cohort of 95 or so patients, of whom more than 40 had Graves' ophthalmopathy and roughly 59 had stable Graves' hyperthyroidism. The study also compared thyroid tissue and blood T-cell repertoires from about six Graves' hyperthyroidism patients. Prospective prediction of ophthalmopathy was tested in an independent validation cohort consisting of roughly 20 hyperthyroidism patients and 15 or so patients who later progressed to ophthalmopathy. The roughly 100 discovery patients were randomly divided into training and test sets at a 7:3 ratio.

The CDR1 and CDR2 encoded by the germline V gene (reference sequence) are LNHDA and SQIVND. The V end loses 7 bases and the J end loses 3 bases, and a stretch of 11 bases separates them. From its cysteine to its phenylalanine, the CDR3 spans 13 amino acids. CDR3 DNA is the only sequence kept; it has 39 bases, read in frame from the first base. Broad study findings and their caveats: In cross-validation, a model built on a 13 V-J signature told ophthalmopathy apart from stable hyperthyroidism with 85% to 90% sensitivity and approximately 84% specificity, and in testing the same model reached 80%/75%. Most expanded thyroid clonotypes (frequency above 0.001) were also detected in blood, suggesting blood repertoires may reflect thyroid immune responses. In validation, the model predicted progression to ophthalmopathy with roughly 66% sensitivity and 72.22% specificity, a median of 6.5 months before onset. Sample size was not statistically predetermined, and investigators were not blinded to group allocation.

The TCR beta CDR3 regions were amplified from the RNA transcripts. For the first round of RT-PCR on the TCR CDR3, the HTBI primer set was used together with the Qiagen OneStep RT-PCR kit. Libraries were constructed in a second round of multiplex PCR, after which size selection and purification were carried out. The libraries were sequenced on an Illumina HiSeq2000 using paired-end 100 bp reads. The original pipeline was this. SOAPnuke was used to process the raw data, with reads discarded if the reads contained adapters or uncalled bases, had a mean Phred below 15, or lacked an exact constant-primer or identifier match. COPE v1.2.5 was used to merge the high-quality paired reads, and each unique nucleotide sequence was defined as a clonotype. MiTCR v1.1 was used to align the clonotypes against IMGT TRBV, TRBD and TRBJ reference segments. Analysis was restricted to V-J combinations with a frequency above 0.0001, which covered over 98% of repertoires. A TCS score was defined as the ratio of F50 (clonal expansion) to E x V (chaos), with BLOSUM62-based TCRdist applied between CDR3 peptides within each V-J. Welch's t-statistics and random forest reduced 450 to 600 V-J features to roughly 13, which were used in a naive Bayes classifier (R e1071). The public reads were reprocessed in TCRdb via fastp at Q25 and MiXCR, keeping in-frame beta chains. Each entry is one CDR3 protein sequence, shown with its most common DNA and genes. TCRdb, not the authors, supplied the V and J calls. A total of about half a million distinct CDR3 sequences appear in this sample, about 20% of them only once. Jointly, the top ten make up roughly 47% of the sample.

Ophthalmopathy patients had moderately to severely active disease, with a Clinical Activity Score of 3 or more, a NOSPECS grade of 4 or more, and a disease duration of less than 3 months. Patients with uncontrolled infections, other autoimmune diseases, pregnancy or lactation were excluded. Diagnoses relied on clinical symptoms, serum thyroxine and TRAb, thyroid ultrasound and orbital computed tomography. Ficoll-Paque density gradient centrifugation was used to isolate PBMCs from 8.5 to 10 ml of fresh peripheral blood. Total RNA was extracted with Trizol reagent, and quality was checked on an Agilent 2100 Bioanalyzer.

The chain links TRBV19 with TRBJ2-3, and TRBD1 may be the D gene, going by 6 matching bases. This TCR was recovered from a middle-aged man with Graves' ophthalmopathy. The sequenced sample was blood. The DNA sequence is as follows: TGTGCCAGTACCCGCCAGGGGACAGATACGCAGTATTTT. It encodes CASTRQGTDTQYF.